The text below deals with one T cell receptor beta chain. No antigen is known for it. No much larger clonotype is one base removed from it; base qualities were not supplied. The sample's time point label, decoded: baseline before first vaccination. Vaccinee samples were obtained from the UK trials COV001 and COV002, which included a single-blind randomized controlled phase 2/3 trial of AZD1222 (ChAdOx1 nCoV-19) in healthy adults. Trial participant PBMC samples were collected at day 0 and day 28 after the second dose for TCRbeta chain sequencing. This entry is derived from a study of T cell responses to AZD1222 COVID-19 vaccine (dated by TCRdb to the early 2020s). General notes on the study: AZD1222 recipients with second doses at about 4 weeks or about 12 weeks were pooled, because spike-specific TCR depth and breadth did not differ between schedules. A total of 230 to 250 trial participants underwent TCR sequencing, of whom about 200 had received two doses of AZD1222 and 26 had received two doses of the MenACWY control vaccine. Trial participants were enrolled into age subgroups of 18-55, 56-69 and 70-plus years, which contained roughly 150, 30 and 60 TCR-sequenced participants, respectively. General findings and caveats noted by the study authors: Participants were mostly white British, with more females than males. The authors suggested clonal diversity may have been underestimated. Only five or six AZD1222 recipients were SARS-CoV-2 seropositive at baseline, limiting conclusions about previously exposed vaccinees. In the small 56-69-year group, the increase in depth fell short of significance, most likely because of low power. Because no day 14 peak-response samples were available, the repertoires could be characterized only after the peak T cell response. The vaccine-associated CD4 TCRs covered the entire spike protein, and the dominant responses fell in regions 160-218 and 743-854. Spike-specific TCR breadth and depth rose significantly after two AZD1222 doses compared with day 0 and with MenACWY recipients. Nearly half of unique spike-specific TCRs reportedly recognized epitopes outside regions mutated in the B.1.351 and B.1.1.7 variants.

The CDR3 regions of human TCRbeta chains were subjected to immunosequencing. The study's processing was this. Repertoire TCRs were checked for matches against a reference library of SARS-CoV-2-specific TCRs that had been generated using the MIRA antigen-specificity platform. Breadth was defined as the fraction of unique TCRs that were SARS-CoV-2-associated, and depth was defined as the fraction of total T cells that were SARS-CoV-2-associated. Using the MIRA data, each spike-specific TCR was assigned both to the spike region to which the TCR was reactive and to a CD4 or CD8 class. Log10-transformed breadth and depth values were compared by one-way ANOVA with Sidak's multiple comparisons tests. TCRdb took this table from immuneACCESS and kept in-frame rearrangements with V and J called. Such tables lack part of the clones; where checked against another copy, unresolved V genes explain under half of the gap, and the rest is unexplained. The D gene and trimming were derived from the DNA, and the V and J assignments and clone size from that table. The sample table holds some 110,000 clones, of which roughly 80% were seen once. Approximately 5% of the sample belongs to the ten largest clones.

This receptor was identified in an adult in good health. The sequences come from peripheral blood, collected on day 0 of AZD1222 vaccination.

The bases read TGCGCCAGCAGCTTGTTAGGGGTTGGGGAGACCCAGTACTTC. Its translation reads: CASSLLGVGETQYF. The rearranged chain carries TRBV5-1 and TRBJ2-5; TRBD1 is possibly the D segment (5 matching bases). The trim is 1 base for V and 5 bases for J, with a gap of 12 bases between the germline ends. The CDR3 measures 14 amino acids from cysteine to phenylalanine. Only the CDR3 portion is preserved as DNA: 42 bases, with reading frame beginning at the first base. The CDR1 and CDR2 encoded by the germline V gene are SGHRS and YFSETQ.